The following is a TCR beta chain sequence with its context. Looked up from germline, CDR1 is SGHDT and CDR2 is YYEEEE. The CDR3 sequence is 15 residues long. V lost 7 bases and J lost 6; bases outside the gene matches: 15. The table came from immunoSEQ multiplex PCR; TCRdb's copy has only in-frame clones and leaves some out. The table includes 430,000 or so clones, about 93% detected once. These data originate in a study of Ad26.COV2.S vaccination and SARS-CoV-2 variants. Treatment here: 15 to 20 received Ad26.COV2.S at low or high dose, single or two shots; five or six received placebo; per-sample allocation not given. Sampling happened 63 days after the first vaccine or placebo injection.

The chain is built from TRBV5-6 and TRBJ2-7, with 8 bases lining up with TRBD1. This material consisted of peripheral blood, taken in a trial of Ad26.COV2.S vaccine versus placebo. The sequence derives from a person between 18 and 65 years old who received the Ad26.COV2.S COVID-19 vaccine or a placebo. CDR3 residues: CASGTIRGRTGEQYF. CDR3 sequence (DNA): TGTGCCAGCGGAACAATCAGGGGGCGGACGGGCGAGCAGTACTTC.